Listed below are T cell receptor beta chains from one sample, sequenced in a study of shared clonotypes between healthy human individuals. Profiling relied on immunoSEQ multiplex PCR, and the TCRdb table lists in-frame clones only, not all of them. The data show a few million clones, approximately 94% seen once. Material for sequencing was naive CD4+ T cells sorted from blood. The receptors stem from a man aged 18-30 years in good health. The CDR3 runs from the conserved cysteine through the conserved F or W. The D gene is left open where the match is weak. Size values are once, few and many counts, or a class for expanded clones, and some rows have none.

TRBV11-2	TRBJ1-5	.	.	TGTGCCAGCAGCTTAGATCGCGGTCAGCCCCAGCATTTT	CASSLDRGQPQHF
TRBV29-1	TRBJ1-2	.	.	TGCAGCGTCGGAGAGGAGGGTGGGTCCTATGGCTACACCTTC	CSVGEEGGSYGYTF
TRBV29-1	TRBJ2-3	.	TRBD2	TGCAGCGTTGAAGACCCATGGACTAGCGGGAACACAGATACGCAGTATTTT	CSVEDPWTSGNTDTQYF
TRBV6-6	TRBJ1-1	.	.	TGTGCCAGCATTAACGGTCGTGGGAACACTGAAGCTTTCTTT	CASINGRGNTEAFF
TRBV19	TRBJ2-2	once	.	TGTGCCAGTAGTAAGGGGGGCACCGGGGAGCTGTTTTTT	CASSKGGTGELFF
TRBV25-1	TRBJ2-6	.	.	TGTGCCAGCAGCCCAACCTCTGGGGCCAACGTCCTGACTTTC	CASSPTSGANVLTF
TRBV5-1	TRBJ1-1	.	.	TGCGCCAGCAGCTCGGTCTCCGGTGGGACTGAAGCTTTCTTT	CASSSVSGGTEAFF
TRBV7-9	TRBJ2-4	few	.	TGTGCCAGCAGCCAGGTTCAGGGAAACATTCAGTACTTC	CASSQVQGNIQYF
TRBV18	TRBJ1-3	.	.	TGTGCCAGCACAGCGGAGTTTGGAAACACCATATATTTT	CASTAEFGNTIYF
TRBV7-9	TRBJ1-3	.	TRBD1	TGTGCCAGCAGCACGGGACAGCACCTCTCTGGAAACACCATATATTTT	CASSTGQHLSGNTIYF
TRBV7-9	TRBJ2-1	once	TRBD2	TGTGCCAGCAGCCAGAAGTTGGGACTAGCGGTGATCAATGAGCAGTTCTTC	CASSQKLGLAVINEQFF
TRBV18	TRBJ2-7	once	.	TGTGCCAGCTCCCCTCAGGGGACCTACGAGCAGTACTTC	CASSPQGTYEQYF
TRBV19	TRBJ2-7	few	TRBD1	TGTGCCACTGGACAGGGTGGGGACGAGCAGTACTTC	CATGQGGDEQYF
TRBV15	TRBJ1-6	.	.	TGTGCCACCAGCAGAGTGCGGGGGGCCCTCTATAATTCACCCCTCCACTTT	CATSRVRGALYNSPLHF
TRBV7-2	TRBJ2-7	once	TRBD2	TGTGCCAGCAGCAGCCGCGGGACTACCACCTACGAGCAGTACTTC	CASSSRGTTTYEQYF
TRBV18	TRBJ2-1	.	.	TGTGCCAGCTCACCCCCGGGGACCCCGAACAATGAGCAGTTCTTC	CASSPPGTPNNEQFF
TRBV6-5	TRBJ2-7	.	TRBD1	TGTGCCAGCAGTTACGGTTCGACAGGGTCCTACGAGCAGTACTTC	CASSYGSTGSYEQYF
TRBV28	TRBJ2-2	.	.	TGTGCCAGCAGTCCCTCGGGGGTAGCAATCCCGAACACCGGGGAGCTGTTTTTT	CASSPSGVAIPNTGELFF
TRBV5-1	TRBJ1-5	.	.	TGCGCCAGCAGCTTGGAGGGGTACTCCAATCAGCCCCAGCATTTT	CASSLEGYSNQPQHF
TRBV2	TRBJ1-2	.	.	TGTGCCAGCAGTGAAGTTAGGCAGACGGGTGGCTACACCTTC	CASSEVRQTGGYTF
TRBV9	TRBJ1-2	.	.	TGTGCCAGCAGCGTAGCTACTTGGTGGCAGGAAGACGCTAACTATGGCTACACCTTC	CASSVATWWQEDANYGYTF
TRBV19	TRBJ1-1	.	TRBD1	TGTGCCAGTAGTGAACAGGGGGCTGACACTGAAGCTTTCTTT	CASSEQGADTEAFF
TRBV6-6	TRBJ1-1	.	.	TGTGCCAGTTCTGGCCCGTGGGGAGGGAACACTGAAGCTTTCTTT	CASSGPWGGNTEAFF
TRBV5-1	TRBJ1-5	.	.	TGCGCCAGCAGCTTGGGGCCCGGGGGCACGGGACAGCCCCAGCATTTT	CASSLGPGGTGQPQHF
TRBV13	TRBJ1-2	once	.	TGTGCCAGCAGCTCCAGGGGTGGCTATGGCTACACCTTC	CASSSRGGYGYTF
TRBV30	TRBJ1-6	.	TRBD1	TGTGCCTGGAGTCAGGGGGTAAGGACACCCCTCCACTTT	CAWSQGVRTPLHF
TRBV7-2	TRBJ1-3	once	.	TGTGCCAGCAGCTCCGACAGGCCGCTACGAAACACCATATATTTT	CASSSDRPLRNTIYF
TRBV5-1	TRBJ2-1	.	.	TGCGCCAGCAGCCCCTCTCCGGGAACATACAATGAGCAGTTCTTC	CASSPSPGTYNEQFF
TRBV19	TRBJ1-1	once	.	TGTGCCAGTGCTTTGAAGGTAAATGTTATGAACACTGAAGCTTTCTTT	CASALKVNVMNTEAFF
TRBV9	TRBJ2-1	.	TRBD2	TGTGCCAGCAGCGTCGTAGGAGCGGGGGATAGTGAGCAGTTCTTC	CASSVVGAGDSEQFF
TRBV7-6	TRBJ2-7	.	TRBD1	TGTGCCAGCAGCCAGGGGGCGGGGATATCCTACGAGCAGTACTTC	CASSQGAGISYEQYF
TRBV6-4	TRBJ1-5	.	.	TGTGCCAGCACCCGAATCGGGGTGTACAATCAGCCCCAGCATTTT	CASTRIGVYNQPQHF
TRBV11-2	TRBJ2-3	.	.	TGTGCCAGCAGCTTAGCCCCCGGGGGAACAGATACGCAGTATTTT	CASSLAPGGTDTQYF
TRBV29-1	TRBJ2-3	.	TRBD2	TGCAGCGTTGGTCTCGGGACTAGCGGGGGGGCCGGTACGCAGTATTTT	CSVGLGTSGGAGTQYF
TRBV6-1	TRBJ1-2	.	.	TGTGCCAGCAGTGAACGGGGTATCTCCTATGGCTACACCTTC	CASSERGISYGYTF
TRBV5-5	TRBJ2-2	.	TRBD1	TGTGCCAGCAGCACTAGGGACAGCATGTTGGGGTTTCCCGGGGAGCTGTTTTTT	CASSTRDSMLGFPGELFF
TRBV4-2	TRBJ2-1	.	TRBD2	TGTGCCAGCAGCCACCAGTCCGGGACTAGCGAAGAGAATGAGCAGTTCTTC	CASSHQSGTSEENEQFF
TRBV6-5	TRBJ1-3	.	TRBD1	TGTGCCAGCAGCCCGACAGGGCACTCTGGAAACACCATATATTTT	CASSPTGHSGNTIYF
TRBV6-5	TRBJ2-7	.	.	TGTGCCAGCAGTTCCTTCGCACGGGGGAACTACGAGCAGTACTTC	CASSSFARGNYEQYF
TRBV28	TRBJ2-2	.	.	TGTGCCAGCAGTCCCACGAACTCGGGAGCCGGGGAGCTGTTTTTT	CASSPTNSGAGELFF
TRBV30	TRBJ1-5	.	.	TGTGCCTGGAGTGGACAGGGCAATCAGCCCCAGCATTTT	CAWSGQGNQPQHF
TRBV6-1	TRBJ2-1	.	.	TGTGCCAGCAGTGACAGGGCGAATGAGCAGTTCTTC	CASSDRANEQFF
TRBV6-5	TRBJ1-2	.	.	TGTGCCAGCAGTTACGGACCCAGTTGCACCTTC	CASSYGPSCTF
TRBV19	TRBJ2-3	.	.	TGTGCCAGTAGTATAGGTGGACTCGGCTCAGATACGCAGTATTTT	CASSIGGLGSDTQYF
TRBV11-2	TRBJ1-4	.	.	TGTGCCAGCCGTCCGTGGGACGGAGAGGGAAAACTGTTTTTT	CASRPWDGEGKLFF
TRBV6-5	TRBJ2-7	.	.	TGTGCCAGCAGCCGAGGGGCTGCCTACGAGCAGTACTTC	CASSRGAAYEQYF
TRBV4-2	TRBJ2-6	.	TRBD1	TGTGCCAGCAGCCAATCTCACAGGGGGCTGATAGCTGGGGCCAACGTCCTGACTTTC	CASSQSHRGLIAGANVLTF
TRBV4-1	TRBJ1-5	.	.	TGCGCCAGCAGCCAAGAGCAGGGCAATCAGCCCCAGCATTTT	CASSQEQGNQPQHF
TRBV5-1	TRBJ2-3	.	.	TGCGCCAGCACGGAGGGGGGCACAGATACGCAGTATTTT	CASTEGGTDTQYF
TRBV6-1	TRBJ1-2	.	TRBD1	TGTGCCAGCAGTGGGGGACAGGGAGTTGGCTACACCTTC	CASSGGQGVGYTF
TRBV5-1	TRBJ2-6	.	TRBD1	TGCGCCAGCAGCTTGGGACAGGGTGGGGCCAACGTCCTGACTTTC	CASSLGQGGANVLTF
TRBV9	TRBJ2-2	.	.	TGTGCCAGCAGCTCCTCGACCGGGGAGCTGTTTTTT	CASSSSTGELFF
TRBV30	TRBJ1-3	.	.	TGTGCCTGGAGTAGAACAGGGACCCCTGGAAACACCATATATTTT	CAWSRTGTPGNTIYF
TRBV5-1	TRBJ2-7	.	.	TGCGCCAGCAGCTTGGGGGATGGTACTAGCAGAACCTACGAGCAGTACTTC	CASSLGDGTSRTYEQYF
TRBV6-5	TRBJ1-5	.	.	TGTGCCAGCAGAAAGGGGACGAATCGCAATCAGCCCCAGCATTTT	CASRKGTNRNQPQHF
TRBV9	TRBJ2-7	.	TRBD2	TGTGCCAGCAGCGTTCGGGGGGACCCGAGCTCCTACGAGCAGTACTTC	CASSVRGDPSSYEQYF
TRBV7-6	TRBJ1-4	.	.	TGTGCCAGCAGCTTGGCTCCTGCAACTAATGAAAAACTGTTTTTT	CASSLAPATNEKLFF
TRBV19	TRBJ2-7	once	TRBD1	TGTGCCAGTAGTATGGAAACCGGGACAGCCTCCTACGAGCAGTACTTC	CASSMETGTASYEQYF
TRBV14	TRBJ2-1	.	.	TGTGCCAGCAGCCAAGGGGGGATTGGCGGGCCCAATGAGCAGTTCTTC	CASSQGGIGGPNEQFF
TRBV5-1	TRBJ1-4	once	TRBD1	TGCGCCAGCAGCTCGTTGACAGGGGATTTTGGCAAACTGTTTTTT	CASSSLTGDFGKLFF